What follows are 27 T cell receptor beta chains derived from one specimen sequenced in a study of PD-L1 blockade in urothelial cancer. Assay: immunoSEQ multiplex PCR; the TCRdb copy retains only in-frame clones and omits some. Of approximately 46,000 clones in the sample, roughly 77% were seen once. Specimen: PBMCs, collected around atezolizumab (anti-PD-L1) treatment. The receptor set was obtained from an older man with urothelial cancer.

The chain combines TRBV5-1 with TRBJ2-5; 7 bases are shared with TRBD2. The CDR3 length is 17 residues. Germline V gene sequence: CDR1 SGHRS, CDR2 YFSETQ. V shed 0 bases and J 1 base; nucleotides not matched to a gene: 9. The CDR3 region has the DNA TGCGCCAGCAGCTTGGCTTTGCTAGCGGATACCCAAGAGACCCAGTACTTC. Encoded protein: CASSLALLADTQETQYF.

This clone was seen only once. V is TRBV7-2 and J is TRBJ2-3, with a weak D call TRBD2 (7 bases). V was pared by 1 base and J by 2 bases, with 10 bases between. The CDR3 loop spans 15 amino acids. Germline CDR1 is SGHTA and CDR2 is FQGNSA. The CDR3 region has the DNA TGTGCCAGCAGCTTAGAAGGGGGGGCCACAGATACGCAGTATTTT. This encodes CASSLEGGATDTQYF.

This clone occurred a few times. The CDR3 bases are TGTGCCAGCAGTTATCATAGGTGGGAGCATGAGCAGTTCTTC. Translation gives CASSYHRWEHEQFF. The genes are TRBV28 and TRBJ2-1, with a possible D match to TRBD2 (5 bases). V lost 4 bases and J lost 8, with 15 bases in between. CDR3 size: 14 residues. Looked up from germline, CDR1 is MDHEN and CDR2 is SYDVKM.

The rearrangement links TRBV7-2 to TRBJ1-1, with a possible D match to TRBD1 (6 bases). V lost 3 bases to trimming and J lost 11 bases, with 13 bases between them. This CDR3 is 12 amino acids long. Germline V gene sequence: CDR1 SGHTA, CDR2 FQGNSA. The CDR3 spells CASSFGQPEAFF. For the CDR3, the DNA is TGTGCCAGCAGCTTCGGACAGCCGGAGGCTTTCTTT.

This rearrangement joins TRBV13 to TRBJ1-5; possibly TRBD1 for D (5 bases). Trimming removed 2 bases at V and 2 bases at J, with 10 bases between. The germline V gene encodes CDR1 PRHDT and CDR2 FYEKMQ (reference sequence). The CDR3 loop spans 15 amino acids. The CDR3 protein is CASSLHGAGNQPQHF. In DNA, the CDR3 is TGTGCCAGCAGCTTACATGGGGCAGGCAATCAGCCCCAGCATTTT.

This CDR3 reads CASSLGTSGIYEQFF. The DNA for the CDR3 is TGTGCCAGCAGCTTGGGGACTAGCGGGATCTATGAGCAGTTCTTC. The V gene is TRBV5-6, the J gene TRBJ2-1; TRBD2 aligns across 12 bases. This CDR3 spans 15 amino acids. V was pared by 0 bases and J by 8 bases, with 3 bases of the junction left unmatched. Looked up from germline, CDR1 is SGHDT and CDR2 is YYEEEE.

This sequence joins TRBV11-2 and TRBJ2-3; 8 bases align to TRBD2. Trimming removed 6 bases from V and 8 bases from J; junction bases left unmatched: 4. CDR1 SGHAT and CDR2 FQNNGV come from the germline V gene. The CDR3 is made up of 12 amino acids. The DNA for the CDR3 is TGTGCCAGCAGTCCGGGACTAGTTACGCAGTATTTT. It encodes CASSPGLVTQYF.

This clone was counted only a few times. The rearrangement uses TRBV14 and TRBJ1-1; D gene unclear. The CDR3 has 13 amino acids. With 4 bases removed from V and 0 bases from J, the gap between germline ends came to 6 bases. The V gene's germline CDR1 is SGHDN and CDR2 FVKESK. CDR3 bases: TGTGCCAGCAGCCCGGGGATGAACACTGAAGCTTTCTTT. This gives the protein CASSPGMNTEAFF.

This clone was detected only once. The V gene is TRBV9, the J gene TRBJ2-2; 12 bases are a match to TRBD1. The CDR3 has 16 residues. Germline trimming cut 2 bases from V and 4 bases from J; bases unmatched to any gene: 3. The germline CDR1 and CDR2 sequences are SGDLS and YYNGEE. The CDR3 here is CASSVGQGATTGELFF. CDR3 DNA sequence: TGTGCCAGCAGCGTGGGACAGGGGGCGACCACCGGGGAGCTGTTTTTT.

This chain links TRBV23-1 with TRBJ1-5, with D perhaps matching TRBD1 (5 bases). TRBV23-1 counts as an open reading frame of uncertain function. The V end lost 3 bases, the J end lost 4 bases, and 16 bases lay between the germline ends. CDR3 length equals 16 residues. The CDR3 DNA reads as TGCGCCAGCAGTCATGGGACTGACAGACTAAATCAGCCCCAGCATTTT. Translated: CASSHGTDRLNQPQHF.

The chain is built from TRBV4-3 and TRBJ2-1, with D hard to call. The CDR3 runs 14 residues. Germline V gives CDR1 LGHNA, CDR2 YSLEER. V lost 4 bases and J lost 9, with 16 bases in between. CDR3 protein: CASSRPGLRSEQFF. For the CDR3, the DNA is TGCGCCAGCAGCCGTCCTGGGTTAAGGAGTGAGCAGTTCTTC.

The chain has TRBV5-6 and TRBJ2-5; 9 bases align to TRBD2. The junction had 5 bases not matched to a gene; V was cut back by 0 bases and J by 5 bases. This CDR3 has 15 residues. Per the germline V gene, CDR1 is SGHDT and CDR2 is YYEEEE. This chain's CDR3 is CASSLDSGGGETQYF. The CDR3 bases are TGTGCCAGCAGCTTGGATAGCGGGGGCGGGGAGACCCAGTACTTC.

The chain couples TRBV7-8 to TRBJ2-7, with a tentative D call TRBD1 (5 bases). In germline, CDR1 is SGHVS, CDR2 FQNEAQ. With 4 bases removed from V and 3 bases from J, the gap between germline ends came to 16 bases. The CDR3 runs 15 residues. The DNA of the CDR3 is TGTGCCAGCAGCTCTATACGGACAAACTTCTACGAGCAGTACTTC. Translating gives CASSSIRTNFYEQYF.

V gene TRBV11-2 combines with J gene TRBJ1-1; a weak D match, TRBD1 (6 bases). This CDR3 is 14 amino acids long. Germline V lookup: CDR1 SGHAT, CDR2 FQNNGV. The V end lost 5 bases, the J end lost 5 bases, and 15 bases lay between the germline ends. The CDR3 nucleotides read TGTGCCAGCAGCGGACAGAACGAGAGGACTGAAGCTTTCTTT. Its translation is CASSGQNERTEAFF.

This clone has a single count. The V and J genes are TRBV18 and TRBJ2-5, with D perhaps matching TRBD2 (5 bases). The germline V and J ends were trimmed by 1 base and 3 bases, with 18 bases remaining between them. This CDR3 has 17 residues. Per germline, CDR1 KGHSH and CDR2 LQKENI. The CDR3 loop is CASSPLRSGSGEETQYF. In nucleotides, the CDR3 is TGTGCCAGCTCACCACTGAGAAGCGGCAGCGGAGAAGAGACCCAGTACTTC.

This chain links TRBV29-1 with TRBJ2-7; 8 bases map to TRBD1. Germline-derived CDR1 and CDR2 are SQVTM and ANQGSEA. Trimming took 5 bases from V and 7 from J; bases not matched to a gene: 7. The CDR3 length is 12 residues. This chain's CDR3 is CSVSVTGDEQYF. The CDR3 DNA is TGCAGCGTTAGTGTGACAGGGGATGAGCAGTACTTC.

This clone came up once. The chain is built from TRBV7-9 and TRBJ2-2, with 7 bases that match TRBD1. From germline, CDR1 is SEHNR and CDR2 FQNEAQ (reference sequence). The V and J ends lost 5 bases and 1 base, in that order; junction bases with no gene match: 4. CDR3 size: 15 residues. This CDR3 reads CASSDRARNTGELFF. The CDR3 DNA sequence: TGTGCCAGCAGCGACAGGGCTAGGAACACCGGGGAGCTGTTTTTT.

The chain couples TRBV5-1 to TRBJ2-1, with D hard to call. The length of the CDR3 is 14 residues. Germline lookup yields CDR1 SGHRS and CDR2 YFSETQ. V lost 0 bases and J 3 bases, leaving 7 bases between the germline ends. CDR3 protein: CASSLEISYNEQFF. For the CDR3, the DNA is TGCGCCAGCAGCTTGGAAATCAGCTACAATGAGCAGTTCTTC.

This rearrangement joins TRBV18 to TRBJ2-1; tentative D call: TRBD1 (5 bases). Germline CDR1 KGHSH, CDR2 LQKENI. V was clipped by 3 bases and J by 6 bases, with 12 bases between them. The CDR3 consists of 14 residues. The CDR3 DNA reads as TGTGCCAGCTCACCTGGAATAGGGGTCAATGAGCAGTTCTTC. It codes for CASSPGIGVNEQFF.

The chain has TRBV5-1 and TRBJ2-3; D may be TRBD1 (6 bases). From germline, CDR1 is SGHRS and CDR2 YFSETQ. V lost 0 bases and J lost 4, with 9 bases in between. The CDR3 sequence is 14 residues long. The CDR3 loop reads CASSLGTVSDTQYF. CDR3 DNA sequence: TGCGCCAGCAGCTTGGGGACAGTCTCAGATACGCAGTATTTT.

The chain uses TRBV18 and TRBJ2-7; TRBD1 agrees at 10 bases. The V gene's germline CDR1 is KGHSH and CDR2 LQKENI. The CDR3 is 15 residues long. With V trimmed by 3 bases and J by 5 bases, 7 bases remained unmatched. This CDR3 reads CASSPRTGGVNEQYF. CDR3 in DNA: TGTGCCAGCTCACCGCGGACAGGGGGTGTCAACGAGCAGTACTTC. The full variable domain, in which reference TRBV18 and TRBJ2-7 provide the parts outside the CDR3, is NAGVMQNPRHLVRRRGQEARLRCSPMKGHSHVYWYRQLPEEGLKFMVYLQKENIIDESGMPKERFSAEFPKEGPSILRIQQVVRGDSAAYFCASSPRTGGVNEQYFGPGTRLTVT.

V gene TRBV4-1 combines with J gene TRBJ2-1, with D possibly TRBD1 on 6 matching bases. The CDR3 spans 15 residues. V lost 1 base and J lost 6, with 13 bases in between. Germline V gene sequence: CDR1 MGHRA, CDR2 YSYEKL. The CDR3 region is CASSQGQGKSNEQFF. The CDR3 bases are TGCGCCAGCAGCCAAGGGCAGGGGAAATCCAATGAGCAGTTCTTC.

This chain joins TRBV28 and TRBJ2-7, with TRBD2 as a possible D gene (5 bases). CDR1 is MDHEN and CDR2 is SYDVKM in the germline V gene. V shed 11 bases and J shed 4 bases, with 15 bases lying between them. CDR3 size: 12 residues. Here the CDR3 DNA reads TGTGCCTCTAGAGGGTTTGCGTACGAGCAGTACTTC. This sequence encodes CASRGFAYEQYF.

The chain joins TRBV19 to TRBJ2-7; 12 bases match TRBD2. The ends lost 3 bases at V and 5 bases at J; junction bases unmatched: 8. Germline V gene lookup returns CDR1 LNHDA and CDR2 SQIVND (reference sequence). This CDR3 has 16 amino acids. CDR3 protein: CASSMKTLAGGNEQYF. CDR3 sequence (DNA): TGTGCCAGTAGTATGAAAACACTAGCGGGAGGAAACGAGCAGTACTTC.

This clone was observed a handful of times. For the CDR3, the DNA is TGTGCCAGCACAGTAGCGGGGGCCTACAATGAGCAGTTCTTC. This translates into CASTVAGAYNEQFF. The genes are TRBV2 and TRBJ2-1, with 9 bases that match TRBD2. The CDR3 consists of 14 residues. The V segment lost 7 bases and the J segment 2 bases; nucleotides outside the gene matches: 3. From germline, CDR1 is SNHLY and CDR2 FYNNEI.

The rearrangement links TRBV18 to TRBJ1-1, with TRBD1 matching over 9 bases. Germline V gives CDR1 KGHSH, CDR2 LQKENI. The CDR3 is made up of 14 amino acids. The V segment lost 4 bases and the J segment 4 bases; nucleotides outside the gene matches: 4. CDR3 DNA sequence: TGTGCCAGCTCACAAGGGACAGGGCCCACTGAAGCTTTCTTT. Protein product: CASSQGTGPTEAFF. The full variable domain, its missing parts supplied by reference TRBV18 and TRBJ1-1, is NAGVMQNPRHLVRRRGQEARLRCSPMKGHSHVYWYRQLPEEGLKFMVYLQKENIIDESGMPKERFSAEFPKEGPSILRIQQVVRGDSAAYFCASSQGTGPTEAFFGQGTRLTVV.

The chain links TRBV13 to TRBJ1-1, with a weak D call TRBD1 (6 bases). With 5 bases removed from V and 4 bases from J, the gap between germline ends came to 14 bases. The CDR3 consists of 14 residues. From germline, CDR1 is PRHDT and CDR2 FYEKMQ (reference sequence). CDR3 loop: CASSHREGGTEAFF. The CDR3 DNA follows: TGTGCCAGCAGCCACAGGGAGGGCGGCACTGAAGCTTTCTTT.